The clone carrying this TCR beta chain was observed a few times. Antigen: not known. V lost 4 bases, J lost 6 bases, and 12 bases lay in between. CDR3 length equals 14 residues. Germline lookup yields CDR1 KGHDR and CDR2 SFDVKD. Genomic DNA, the template, was used for profiling of the TCR beta VDJ and CDR3. TCRdb reanalysed the reads using MiXCR and keeps one entry per CDR3 protein. The top ten clones hold roughly 30% of a sample with some 160,000 distinct CDR3 sequences, 40% to 60% of them seen once. The sample is drawn from a study of CD8+CD57+ T cells in acquired aplastic anemia. The overall study: On average, sorted CD4+ and CD8+ cells gave 3.2 ug of DNA. Overall study results and limits: The number of CD8+ CDR3 sequences shared by patients and controls was around 30.

The authors sequenced patients whose flow cytometry had shown CD8+CD57+ cell expansion. The V gene is TRBV24-1, the J gene TRBJ2-1; D gene uncertain. Sequences were obtained from sorted CD4+, CD8+, or CD8+CD57+ T cells (not recorded which) from PBMCs. The clonotype comes from a human donor with aplastic anemia. The CDR3 loop reads CATSDHRKLNEQFF. For the CDR3, the DNA is TGTGCCACCAGTGACCACAGAAAACTCAATGAGCAGTTCTTC.